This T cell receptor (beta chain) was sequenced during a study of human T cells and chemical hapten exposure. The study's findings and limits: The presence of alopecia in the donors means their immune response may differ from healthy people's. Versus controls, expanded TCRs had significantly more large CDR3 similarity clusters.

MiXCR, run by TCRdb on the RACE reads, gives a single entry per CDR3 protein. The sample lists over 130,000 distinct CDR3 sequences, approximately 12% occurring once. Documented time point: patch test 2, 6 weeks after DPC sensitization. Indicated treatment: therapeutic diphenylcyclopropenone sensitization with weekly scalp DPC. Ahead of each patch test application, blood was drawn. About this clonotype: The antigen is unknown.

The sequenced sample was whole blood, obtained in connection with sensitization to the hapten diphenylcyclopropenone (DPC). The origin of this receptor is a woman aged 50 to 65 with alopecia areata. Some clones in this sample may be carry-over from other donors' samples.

CDR3 sequence reads: CASSNSGNPGANVLTF. Written as DNA, the CDR3 is TGTGCCAGCAGCAACTCAGGGAACCCTGGGGCCAACGTCCTGACTTTC. This chain connects TRBV6-2 or TRBV6-3 to TRBJ2-6; weak D call: TRBD1 (5 bases). V dropped 6 bases and J dropped 2 bases, with 14 bases sitting between them. Looked up from germline, CDR1 is MNHEY and CDR2 is SVGEGT. This CDR3 has 16 amino acids.